The 28 T cell receptor beta chains presented below share a single source sample, sequenced in a study of technical replicates of blood from several donors. Clones were read by immunoSEQ multiplex PCR, and TCRdb kept only the in-frame ones, dropping some. The sample records 70,000 to 95,000 clones, around 97% being singletons. The sample consisted of T cells isolated from PBMCs. The receptors were sampled from a human donor in good health.

The V and J genes are TRBV29-1 and TRBJ2-7; the D gene is possibly TRBD2 (5 bases). The CDR3 is made up of 13 amino acids. Germline V gene sequence: CDR1 SQVTM, CDR2 ANQGSEA. Trimming shortened V by 7 bases and J by 2 bases, and 15 bases separated the two germline ends. The CDR3 sequence: CSAGLGPTYEQYF. In DNA, the CDR3 is TGCAGCGCCGGACTGGGCCCGACCTACGAGCAGTACTTC.

This clone was detected once. The CDR3 bases are TGTGCCAGCAGCACCGGGACTAGCGGGAGTATTGGCACCGGGGAGCTGTTTTTT. Amino acids: CASSTGTSGSIGTGELFF. This rearrangement joins TRBV25-1 to TRBJ2-2, with TRBD2 identical over 14 bases. The CDR3 covers 18 residues. Germline V gives CDR1 MGHDK, CDR2 SYGVNS. V dropped 6 bases and J dropped 4; count of bases not matched to a gene: 10.

CDR3 in DNA: TGTGCCAGCTCCCAGGGGGACAATCAGCCCCAGCATTTT. Its protein is CASSQGDNQPQHF. The gene calls are TRBV18 and TRBJ1-5, with 7 positions matching TRBD1. V gave up 6 bases and J gave up 3 bases; unmatched junction bases: 2. This CDR3 has 13 residues. Germline loops: CDR1 KGHSH, CDR2 LQKENI.

This chain joins TRBV7-3 and TRBJ2-1; D uncertain. V was trimmed by 4 bases and J by 5 bases, leaving 21 bases between them. The germline gives CDR1 SGHTA, CDR2 FQGTGA. The CDR3 is 17 residues long. The CDR3 reads CASSSSSRFLSHNEQFF. CDR3 bases: TGTGCCAGCAGCTCCTCTTCCAGGTTCTTGTCCCACAATGAGCAGTTCTTC. The full variable domain, with the rest looked up from reference TRBV7-3 and TRBJ2-1, is GAGVSQTPSNKVTEKGKYVELRCDPISGHTALYWYRQSLGQGPEFLIYFQGTGAADDSGLPNDRFFAVRPEGSVSTLKIQRTERGDSAVYLCASSSSSRFLSHNEQFFGPGTRLTVL.

The chain has TRBV10-1 and TRBJ1-1, with unresolved D. Per the germline V gene, CDR1 is WNHNN and CDR2 is SYGVQD (reference sequence). V lost 0 bases and J 1 base, leaving 12 bases between the germline ends. The CDR3 runs 16 residues. The CDR3 DNA reads as TGCGCCAGCAGTGAGTCGATTGGAGGAAGGAACACTGAAGCTTTCTTT. The encoded protein is CASSESIGGRNTEAFF.

The rearrangement uses TRBV10-1 and TRBJ2-1; weak D call: TRBD1 (5 bases). Germline lookup yields CDR1 WNHNN and CDR2 SYGVQD (reference sequence). The CDR3 has 15 amino acids. Trimming took off 6 bases at V and 2 bases at J, with 14 bases between the two ends. Here the CDR3 reads CASSASGATYNEQFF. For the CDR3, the DNA is TGCGCCAGCAGCGCTTCTGGGGCTACCTACAATGAGCAGTTCTTC.

In DNA, the CDR3 is TGTGCCAGCAGCTTAGAAATTGGGACTGGGCGGCTGTTTTTT. As protein: CASSLEIGTGRLFF. V usage is TRBV7-6 and J usage is TRBJ1-4; TRBD1 might be the D (5 bases). The ends were cut back, 1 base at V and 14 bases at J, with 17 bases in the middle. This CDR3 contains 14 residues. Germline V gene sequence: CDR1 SGHVS, CDR2 FNYEAQ.

The chain links TRBV5-1 to TRBJ2-2; 8 positions match TRBD1. Per the germline V gene, CDR1 is SGHRS and CDR2 is YFSETQ. The CDR3 length is 15 residues. V lost 4 bases, J lost 3 bases, and 5 bases stayed unmatched. The CDR3 region is CASSPGGWDTGELFF. CDR3 coding DNA: TGCGCCAGCAGCCCAGGGGGCTGGGACACCGGGGAGCTGTTTTTT.

The chain carries TRBV30 and TRBJ2-2; TRBD1 is a possible D gene (5 bases). Trimming pared 2 bases from V and 2 bases from J, leaving 18 bases between. Germline lookup yields CDR1 GTSNPN and CDR2 SVGIG (reference sequence). CDR3 length: 17 amino acids. The CDR3 nucleotides are TGTGCCTGGAGTCCAAGGGGTAGGACCCTTAACACCGGGGAGCTGTTTTTT. Its protein is CAWSPRGRTLNTGELFF.

The gene calls are TRBV6-4 and TRBJ2-5; D perhaps matches TRBD2 (5 bases). V was trimmed by 6 bases and J by 3 bases, leaving 11 bases between them. Germline V gene data show CDR1 as MRHNA and CDR2 as SNTAGT. There are 13 residues in the CDR3. The CDR3 DNA reads TGTGCCAGCAGGGAGGAACGGGAAGAGACCCAGTACTTC. It yields the protein CASREEREETQYF.

V and J are TRBV30 and TRBJ1-2, with 9 bases lining up with TRBD1. J was trimmed by 4 bases and V by 4 bases; bases with no gene match: 7. This CDR3 has 14 amino acids. Germline CDR1 GTSNPN, CDR2 SVGIG (reference sequence). Here the CDR3 reads CAWTTGGFGYGYTF. CDR3 DNA: TGTGCCTGGACCACAGGGGGCTTTGGCTATGGCTACACCTTC.

The chain carries TRBV11-3 and TRBJ1-2, with 9 bases aligning to TRBD1. The germline CDR1 and CDR2 sequences are SGHNT and YENEEA. The CDR3 length is 13 residues. The ends lost 5 bases at V and 7 bases at J; junction bases unmatched: 5. CDR3 loop: CASSEQGARGYTF. The CDR3 DNA is TGTGCCAGCAGCGAACAGGGGGCGCGTGGCTACACCTTC. The complete variable domain, with remaining parts taken from reference TRBV11-3 and TRBJ1-2, reads EAGVVQSPRYKIIEKKQPVAFWCNPISGHNTLYWYLQNLGQGPELLIRYENEEAVDDSQLPKDRFSAERLKGVDSTLKIQPAELGDSAVYLCASSEQGARGYTFGSGTRLTVV.

The rearrangement links TRBV6-1 to TRBJ1-6; 8 bases line up with TRBD1. With 8 bases clipped from V and 8 bases from J, the junction kept 8 bases outside the gene matches. CDR1 is MNHNS, CDR2 SASEGT, per germline. The CDR3 extends over 14 amino acids. CDR3 bases: TGTGCCAGCGTCGAACAGGGGGGTCATTCACCCCTCCACTTT. Translation gives CASVEQGGHSPLHF.

This chain uses TRBV13 with TRBJ1-1; no firm D call. From germline, CDR1 is PRHDT and CDR2 FYEKMQ (reference sequence). The CDR3 totals 13 residues. V shed 4 bases and J shed 2 bases, with 8 bases lying between them. CDR3 protein: CASSSRHNTEAFF. In DNA, the CDR3 is TGTGCCAGCAGCTCTCGACACAACACTGAAGCTTTCTTT.

This clone was found once. The rearrangement joins TRBV10-2 to TRBJ1-2, with a weak D call TRBD1 (6 bases). Germline-derived CDR1 and CDR2 are WSHSY and SAAADI. The CDR3 extends over 16 amino acids. The ends were cut back, 7 bases at V and 2 bases at J, with 20 bases in the middle. Written as DNA, the CDR3 is TGCGCCAGCACCTGGGGGCTGGGCTCATCGAACTATGGCTACACCTTC. As protein: CASTWGLGSSNYGYTF.

The chain links TRBV28 to TRBJ1-2; tentative D call: TRBD1 (5 bases). Germline lookup yields CDR1 MDHEN and CDR2 SYDVKM. With 5 bases removed from V and 5 bases from J, the gap between germline ends came to 12 bases. The CDR3 sequence is 13 residues long. DNA for the CDR3: TGTGCCAGCAGTCCTCAGGGTTATTATGGCTACACCTTC. Residues: CASSPQGYYGYTF.

V gene TRBV5-1 combines with J gene TRBJ2-3, with D tentatively TRBD1 (6 bases). CDR1 and CDR2 from the germline V gene are SGHRS and YFSETQ. Trimming left V 3 bases short and J 9 bases short, with 14 bases between. This CDR3 spans 13 amino acids. The CDR3 sequence: CASSSVQGETQYF. The DNA for the CDR3 is TGCGCCAGCAGCTCAGTACAGGGAGAAACGCAGTATTTT.

The genes are TRBV30 and TRBJ2-7, with D maybe TRBD2 (6 bases). V gave up 2 bases and J gave up 2 bases, with 10 bases separating them. The V gene's germline CDR1 is GTSNPN and CDR2 SVGIG (reference sequence). The CDR3 runs 13 residues. The CDR3: CAWSSGHTYEQYF. For the CDR3, the DNA is TGTGCCTGGAGTAGCGGGCATACCTACGAGCAGTACTTC.

This clone was observed a single time. The chain employs TRBV5-8 and TRBJ1-1, with D unclear. Trimming took off 0 bases at V and 4 bases at J, with 4 bases between the two ends. The CDR3 contains 12 residues. Germline loops: CDR1 SGHTS, CDR2 YDEGEE. The CDR3: CASSLGVTEAFF. The CDR3 bases are TGTGCCAGCAGCTTGGGCGTCACTGAAGCTTTCTTT.

The genes are TRBV30 and TRBJ2-1; 11 bases fit TRBD2. This CDR3 contains 15 residues. Germline V gene data show CDR1 as GTSNPN and CDR2 as SVGIG (reference sequence). The ends lost 0 bases at V and 9 bases at J; junction bases unmatched: 7. Here the CDR3 reads CAWSVSLAGGIEQFF. The CDR3 nucleotides are TGTGCCTGGAGTGTAAGCCTAGCGGGGGGCATTGAGCAGTTCTTC.

This rearrangement joins TRBV6-5 to TRBJ1-1; 7 nucleotides align to TRBD1. V trimming: 6 bases; J trimming: 1 base; junction bases outside the gene matches: 5. Germline V gene lookup returns CDR1 MNHEY and CDR2 SVGAGI. CDR3 length: 14 residues. The CDR3 nucleotides read TGTGCCAGCAGGGGCCGACAGGGGAACACTGAAGCTTTCTTT. Translated: CASRGRQGNTEAFF.

In its sample, this clone was seen once. V gene TRBV5-1 combines with J gene TRBJ2-7, with 8 bases aligning to TRBD2. The CDR3 has 15 residues. Per the germline V gene, CDR1 is SGHRS and CDR2 is YFSETQ. J was trimmed by 3 bases and V by 0 bases; bases with no gene match: 5. The DNA of the CDR3 is TGCGCCAGCAGCTTGGCGAGCGGGGGACTCTACGAGCAGTACTTC. This translates into CASSLASGGLYEQYF. Combining the CDR3 with reference TRBV5-1 and TRBJ2-7 gives the whole variable domain KAGVTQTPRYLIKTRGQQVTLSCSPISGHRSVSWYQQTPGQGLQFLFEYFSETQRNKGNFPGRFSGRQFSNSRSEMNVSTLELGDSALYLCASSLASGGLYEQYFGPGTRLTVT.

V is TRBV5-5 and J is TRBJ2-7; TRBD1 aligns across 11 bases. The CDR3 spans 15 residues. The J segment lost 2 bases and the V segment lost 5 bases, leaving 6 bases of the junction unmatched. CDR1 is SGHKS, CDR2 YYEKEE, per germline (reference sequence). CDR3 in amino acids: CASRLGQGAAYEQYF. DNA for the CDR3: TGTGCCAGCAGACTCGGACAGGGGGCTGCCTACGAGCAGTACTTC. The full variable domain, its missing parts supplied by reference TRBV5-5 and TRBJ2-7, is DAGVTQSPTHLIKTRGQQVTLRCSPISGHKSVSWYQQVLGQGPQFIFQYYEKEERGRGNFPDRFSARQFPNYSSELNVNALLLGDSALYLCASRLGQGAAYEQYFGPGTRLTVT.

This chain joins TRBV6-1 and TRBJ2-1; TRBD2 aligns across 9 bases. J was trimmed by 4 bases and V by 3 bases; bases with no gene match: 7. This CDR3 has 16 residues. Germline CDR1 reads MNHNS; CDR2 reads SASEGT. This CDR3 reads CASSEGSGSDYNEQFF. In DNA, the CDR3 is TGTGCCAGCAGTGAGGGTAGCGGGAGCGATTACAATGAGCAGTTCTTC.

J is TRBJ1-5 and V is TRBV6-1; tentatively, D is TRBD1 (5 bases). Germline CDR1 reads MNHNS; CDR2 reads SASEGT. The CDR3 loop spans 15 amino acids. Between the trimmed V and J ends, which lost 3 bases and 3 bases, there was a span of 12 bases. Written as DNA, the CDR3 is TGTGCCAGCAGTGATTCAGGGTATTTCAATCAGCCCCAGCATTTT. It encodes CASSDSGYFNQPQHF.

The genes are TRBV5-1 and TRBJ1-1; perhaps TRBD1 as D (5 bases). The ends were cut back, 3 bases at V and 2 bases at J, with 11 bases in the middle. The CDR3 has 14 residues. Germline CDR1 and CDR2: SGHRS and YFSETQ. CDR3 nucleotide sequence: TGCGCCAGCAGCTCAGGTGACAGCAACACTGAAGCTTTCTTT. Translating gives CASSSGDSNTEAFF.

The V gene is TRBV5-1, the J gene TRBJ2-3; 7 nucleotides agree with TRBD2. The junction had 12 bases not matched to a gene; V was cut back by 2 bases and J by 0 bases. This CDR3 has 18 amino acids. Germline CDR1 reads SGHRS; CDR2 reads YFSETQ. The CDR3 DNA reads TGCGCCAGCAGCTTAGGTGCCGGGACTATGACTAGCACAGATACGCAGTATTTT. Protein sequence: CASSLGAGTMTSTDTQYF.

This clone was seen just once. The rearrangement links TRBV7-3 to TRBJ2-7; maybe TRBD1 (5 bases). The CDR3 length is 14 residues. Trimming removed 2 bases at V and 1 base at J, with 9 bases between. The germline gives CDR1 SGHTA, CDR2 FQGTGA. The CDR3 DNA follows: TGTGCCAGCAGCTTATATGGGGCATCCTACGAGCAGTACTTC. It codes for CASSLYGASYEQYF.